Listed below are T cell receptor beta chains from one sample, sequenced in a study of beta chain features in type 1 diabetes. The repertoire was sequenced with immunoSEQ multiplex PCR; TCRdb's copy has only in-frame clones and lacks some. The sample yields about 330,000 clones, more than 9.5% seen once. The sample taken for sequencing was naive CD4+ T cells from blood. The receptor set was obtained from a woman aged 30 to 39 in good health. CDR3s include the opening cysteine and the closing phenylalanine or tryptophan. The D gene is left open where the match is weak. Not all rows give a size; the values are once, few, many and, for expanded clones, a class.

TRBJ2-3 | few | . | 15 | TRBV6-1 | CASSPGLVGTDTQYF | TGTGCCAGCAGTCCGGGACTCGTTGGCACAGATACGCAGTATTTT
TRBJ1-5 | few | . | 13 | TRBV30 | CAWSVLPNQPQHF | TGTGCCTGGAGTGTACTACCGAATCAGCCCCAGCATTTT
TRBJ2-5 | few | . | 14 | TRBV28 | CASSLSLIRETQYF | TGTGCCAGCAGTTTGTCCCTCATCCGGGAGACCCAGTACTTC
TRBJ2-3 | few | TRBD1 | 16 | TRBV4-2 | CASSRGQELLTDTQYF | TGTGCCAGCAGCCGAGGACAGGAGTTACTCACAGATACGCAGTATTTT
TRBJ1-5 | . | . | 15 | TRBV7-2 | CASSLGGVVGQPQHF | TGTGCCAGCAGCTTAGGCGGGGTTGTGGGTCAGCCCCAGCATTTT
TRBJ2-7 | few | TRBD2 | 15 | TRBV5-4 | CASSLGTSGNDEQYF | TGTGCCAGCAGTCTAGGGACTAGCGGTAACGACGAGCAGTACTTC
TRBJ2-7 | . | TRBD2 | 15 | TRBV28 | CASSSLAGRAYEQYF | TGTGCCAGCAGCTCTCTAGCCGGGAGGGCCTACGAGCAGTACTTC
TRBJ2-1 | . | TRBD2 | 15 | TRBV10-3 | CAITTGLGDYNEQFF | TGTGCCATCACGACGGGACTAGGGGATTACAATGAGCAGTTCTTC
TRBJ2-5 | few | TRBD2 | 16 | TRBV6-5 | CASSYFKREGRETQYF | TGTGCCAGCAGTTACTTTAAGCGGGAGGGCCGAGAGACCCAGTACTTC
TRBJ1-3 | few | . | 16 | TRBV4-2 | CASSQTWTASGNTIYF | TGTGCCAGCAGCCAAACATGGACAGCCTCTGGAAACACCATATATTTT
TRBJ2-6 | . | . | 13 | TRBV2 | CAIESPGANVLTF | TGTGCCATCGAGAGCCCTGGGGCCAACGTCCTGACTTTC
TRBJ2-1 | . | TRBD1 | 14 | TRBV9 | CASSVTGADNEQFF | TGTGCCAGCAGCGTCACAGGGGCCGACAATGAGCAGTTCTTC
TRBJ2-1 | . | TRBD2 | 14 | TRBV6-5 | CASTEQRERVEQFF | TGTGCCAGCACTGAACAGCGGGAGAGGGTTGAGCAGTTCTTC
TRBJ1-1 | . | TRBD1 | 14 | TRBV28 | CASSPGGLITEAFF | TGTGCCAGCAGTCCAGGGGGCCTGATCACTGAAGCTTTCTTT
TRBJ2-5 | . | . | 15 | TRBV18 | CASSPGTLRQETQYF | TGTGCCAGCTCACCTGGGACTCTCCGTCAAGAGACCCAGTACTTC
TRBJ2-7 | . | . | 18 | TRBV28 | CASSFQGAGVPGSYEQYF | TGTGCCAGCAGTTTTCAGGGGGCGGGAGTCCCTGGCTCCTACGAGCAGTACTTC
TRBJ2-7 | . | . | 16 | TRBV27 | CASSTSGTGGWYEQYF | TGTGCCAGCAGTACCTCGGGAACAGGAGGGTGGTACGAGCAGTACTTC
TRBJ2-7 | . | TRBD1 | 13 | TRBV7-7 | CASSSGQGGEQYF | TGTGCTAGCAGTTCCGGACAGGGCGGAGAGCAGTACTTC
TRBJ1-5 | few | TRBD1 | 14 | TRBV5-6 | CASSFRTGFQPQHF | TGTGCCAGCAGCTTCCGGACAGGGTTTCAGCCCCAGCATTTT